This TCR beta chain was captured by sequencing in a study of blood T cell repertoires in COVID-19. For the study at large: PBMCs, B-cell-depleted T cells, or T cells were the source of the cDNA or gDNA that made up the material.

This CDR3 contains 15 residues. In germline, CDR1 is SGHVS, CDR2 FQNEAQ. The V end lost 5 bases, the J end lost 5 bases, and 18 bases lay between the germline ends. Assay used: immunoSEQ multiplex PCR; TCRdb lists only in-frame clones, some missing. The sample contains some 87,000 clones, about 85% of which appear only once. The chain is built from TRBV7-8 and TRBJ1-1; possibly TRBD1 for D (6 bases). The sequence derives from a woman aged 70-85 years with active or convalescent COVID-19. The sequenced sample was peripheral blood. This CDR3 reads CASSQTPGGRTEAFF. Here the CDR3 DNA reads TGTGCCAGCAGCCAAACCCCGGGGGGCCGTACTGAAGCTTTCTTT.